Shown below are 23 T cell receptor beta chains from a single sample sequenced in a study of PD-1 blockade in classical Hodgkin lymphoma. All patients experienced relapse after autologous stem cell transplantation, and brentuximab vedotin exposure was variable. The repertoire was sequenced with immunoSEQ multiplex PCR; TCRdb's copy has only in-frame clones and lacks some. The table lists around 66,000 clones, about 64% of them singletons, with approximately 8.4% in the top ten. The source was peripheral blood mononuclear cells (PBMCs), collected before the second cycle of nivolumab. The origin of the receptors is a human donor with classical Hodgkin lymphoma.

The chain recombines TRBV2 with TRBJ2-2; 11 nucleotides match TRBD2. V lost 4 bases and J lost 7; bases outside the gene matches: 5. The CDR3 has 15 residues. Germline loops: CDR1 SNHLY, CDR2 FYNNEI. CDR3 amino acids: CASSVLAGGGGELFF. The CDR3 DNA reads TGTGCCAGCAGTGTCCTAGCGGGGGGCGGCGGGGAGCTGTTTTTT.

The chain employs TRBV5-5 and TRBJ2-7; D not certain. The CDR3 length is 13 residues. From germline, CDR1 is SGHKS and CDR2 YYEKEE (reference sequence). With 0 bases removed from V and 0 bases from J, the gap between germline ends came to 4 bases. CDR3 sequence (DNA): TGTGCCAGCAGCTTGGCCGGCTCCTACGAGCAGTACTTC. Encoded protein: CASSLAGSYEQYF.

The chain is built from TRBV5-1 and TRBJ2-5; D perhaps matches TRBD2 (6 bases). CDR3 size: 13 residues. With 5 bases removed from V and 7 bases from J, the gap between germline ends came to 15 bases. Germline V gene data show CDR1 as SGHRS and CDR2 as YFSETQ. CDR3 sequence: CASSPGTLGTQYF. DNA of the CDR3: TGCGCCAGCAGTCCGGGGACTCTCGGGACCCAGTACTTC.

CDR3 protein: CASSFPGQGGQPQHF. DNA of the CDR3: TGTGCCAGCAGTTTCCCCGGACAGGGAGGTCAGCCCCAGCATTTT. V is TRBV28 and J is TRBJ1-5; 8 bases line up with TRBD1. Unmatched junction bases numbered 7, after V lost 3 bases and J lost 6 bases. This CDR3 region has 15 residues. Germline lookup yields CDR1 MDHEN and CDR2 SYDVKM.

The chain has TRBV9 and TRBJ1-4, with 7 nucleotides matching TRBD1. The CDR3 covers 15 residues. With V trimmed by 2 bases and J by 4 bases, 5 bases remained unmatched. In germline, CDR1 is SGDLS, CDR2 YYNGEE. DNA for the CDR3: TGTGCCAGCAGCGTCGAGGGACAGCGTAATGAAAAACTGTTTTTT. Amino acids: CASSVEGQRNEKLFF.

The chain joins TRBV27 to TRBJ2-2; D possibly corresponds to TRBD1 (5 bases). In germline, CDR1 is MNHEY, CDR2 SMNVEV (reference sequence). This CDR3 region has 15 residues. Trimming stripped 1 base from V and 4 bases from J, with 10 bases between. The CDR3 DNA reads TGTGCCAGCAGTTTATACCAGGGCGGCACCGGGGAGCTGTTTTTT. Translation gives CASSLYQGGTGELFF.

The chain employs TRBV9 and TRBJ1-3; D is uncertain. Trimming shortened V by 4 bases and J by 0 bases, and 14 bases separated the two germline ends. Germline V gene data show CDR1 as SGDLS and CDR2 as YYNGEE. The CDR3 covers 16 residues. The CDR3 DNA follows: TGTGCCAGCAGCCCACGGACTGGATTCTCTGGAAACACCATATATTTT. Translated: CASSPRTGFSGNTIYF. Using reference TRBV9 and TRBJ1-3 for the parts outside the CDR3, the full variable domain is DSGVTQTPKHLITATGQRVTLRCSPRSGDLSVYWYQQSLDQGLQFLIQYYNGEERAKGNILERFSAQQFPDLHSELNLSSLELGDSALYFCASSPRTGFSGNTIYFGEGSWLTVV.

The chain carries TRBV7-2 and TRBJ1-5; D uncertain. V lost 1 base and J 4 bases, leaving 2 bases between the germline ends. The length of the CDR3 is 12 residues. The V gene's germline CDR1 is SGHTA and CDR2 FQGNSA. This CDR3 is CASSLGNQPQHF. The CDR3 DNA sequence: TGTGCCAGCAGCTTAGGGAATCAGCCCCAGCATTTT.

A single count supports this clone. This chain connects TRBV28 to TRBJ2-5; D perhaps matches TRBD1 (6 bases). Germline-derived CDR1 and CDR2 are MDHEN and SYDVKM. The CDR3 totals 14 residues. V lost 4 bases and J lost 1, with 10 bases in between. The CDR3 bases are TGTGCCAGCAGTTCCAGGACAGCCCAAGAGACCCAGTACTTC. This gives the protein CASSSRTAQETQYF.

This chain joins TRBV5-1 and TRBJ2-7; TRBD2 might be the D (5 bases). CDR1 is SGHRS and CDR2 is YFSETQ in the germline V gene. The V and J ends lost 4 bases and 4 bases respectively, with 21 bases between them. The CDR3 runs 16 residues. The CDR3 reads CASSPAGSPTSYEQYF. CDR3 nucleotide sequence: TGCGCCAGCAGCCCCGCGGGCTCACCCACCTCGTACGAGCAGTACTTC.

The V call is TRBV6-1, the J call TRBJ1-2; D call uncertain. The CDR3 sequence is 14 residues long. V lost 5 bases and J 8 bases, leaving 18 bases between the germline ends. Germline V CDR1 and CDR2: MNHNS, SASEGT. CDR3: CASSKVRQDRGYTF. For the CDR3, the DNA is TGTGCCAGCAGTAAGGTACGGCAGGATCGGGGCTACACCTTC.

As DNA, the CDR3 is TGTGCCAGCTCACCACAGACGGGAAAGCTGTTTTTT. It is translated as CASSPQTGKLFF. V and J are TRBV18 and TRBJ2-2; maybe TRBD2 (5 bases). With 1 base removed from V and 12 bases from J, the gap between germline ends came to 9 bases. The CDR3 sequence is 12 residues long. The germline CDR1 and CDR2 sequences are KGHSH and LQKENI.

The V and J genes are TRBV27 and TRBJ1-4; tentative D call: TRBD1 (5 bases). CDR1 MNHEY and CDR2 SMNVEV come from the germline V gene (reference sequence). V lost 6 bases and J 0 bases, leaving 11 bases between the germline ends. This CDR3 has 15 residues. As DNA, the CDR3 is TGTGCCAGCAGCTCCCAGGGAACAACTAATGAAAAACTGTTTTTT. This translates into CASSSQGTTNEKLFF.

This chain joins TRBV2 and TRBJ2-7; D not resolved. There are 12 residues in the CDR3. Trimming took 6 bases from V and 2 from J, leaving 8 bases between them. In germline, CDR1 is SNHLY, CDR2 FYNNEI. DNA for the CDR3: TGTGCCAGCAGGTGGATAGCCTACGAGCAGTACTTC. Its translation is CASRWIAYEQYF.

The chain carries TRBV7-9 and TRBJ2-2; D not resolved. The CDR3 loop spans 16 amino acids. Trimming shortened V by 2 bases and J by 1 base, and 11 bases separated the two germline ends. Germline values: CDR1 SEHNR, CDR2 FQNEAQ (reference sequence). The CDR3 protein is CASSLLSWGNTGELFF. The CDR3 DNA sequence: TGTGCCAGCAGCTTACTTTCTTGGGGGAACACCGGGGAGCTGTTTTTT.

The chain couples TRBV19 to TRBJ1-1; D gene unclear. This CDR3 spans 16 amino acids. Per the germline V gene, CDR1 is LNHDA and CDR2 is SQIVND (reference sequence). With 5 bases removed from V and 0 bases from J, the gap between germline ends came to 16 bases. The CDR3 loop is CASSPRNVRLNTEAFF. The CDR3 nucleotides read TGTGCCAGTAGTCCCCGGAACGTTAGGCTGAACACTGAAGCTTTCTTT.

This clone has a handful of counts. The chain has TRBV7-9 and TRBJ2-1, with D possibly TRBD2 on 5 matching bases. With 2 bases removed from V and 8 bases from J, the gap between germline ends came to 10 bases. This CDR3 has 13 amino acids. The germline CDR1 and CDR2 sequences are SEHNR and FQNEAQ (reference sequence). The CDR3 reads CASSLRTWDEQFF. CDR3 sequence (DNA): TGTGCCAGCAGCTTAAGGACTTGGGATGAGCAGTTCTTC.

The V call is TRBV7-3, the J call TRBJ2-7, with 9 positions matching TRBD2. Germline V lookup: CDR1 SGHTA, CDR2 FQGTGA. V was clipped by 5 bases and J by 6 bases; unmatched bases: 5. The CDR3 is made up of 13 amino acids. CDR3 coding DNA: TGTGCCAGCAGCCTGCTTAGCGGGAGCGAGCAGTACTTC. As protein: CASSLLSGSEQYF.

V is TRBV6-5 and J is TRBJ1-1; D remains ambiguous. Germline lookup yields CDR1 MNHEY and CDR2 SVGAGI. Trimming removed 6 bases from V and 1 base from J, with 6 bases in between. This CDR3 contains 12 residues. CDR3 nucleotides: TGTGCCAGCAGGCGGGGGAACACTGAAGCTTTCTTT. Translated, it gives CASRRGNTEAFF.

V is TRBV28 and J is TRBJ2-7; 8 bases match TRBD1. The CDR3 has 15 amino acids. Germline lookup yields CDR1 MDHEN and CDR2 SYDVKM. V shed 11 bases, J shed 0 bases, and the junction held 12 bases outside the gene matches. CDR3 sequence: CAVLGDRISSYEQYF. The DNA of the CDR3 is TGTGCCGTACTAGGGGACAGGATTTCCTCCTACGAGCAGTACTTC.

The rearrangement joins TRBV4-1 to TRBJ2-5; 9 bases are shared with TRBD2. With 1 base clipped from V and 5 bases from J, the junction kept 5 bases outside the gene matches. The CDR3 is made up of 15 amino acids. The germline gives CDR1 MGHRA, CDR2 YSYEKL. For the CDR3, the DNA is TGCGCCAGCAGCCAAGGGCGGGGGGGCCGGGAGACCCAGTACTTC. Amino acids: CASSQGRGGRETQYF.

This chain uses TRBV25-1 with TRBJ1-2; no firm D call. V was cut by 6 bases and J by 4 bases, with 15 bases left in between. Germline-derived CDR1 and CDR2 are MGHDK and SYGVNS. CDR3 size: 14 residues. CDR3 nucleotides: TGTGCCAGCAGCTCGAGCGGGGAGACCTATGGCTACACCTTC. Translated, it gives CASSSSGETYGYTF.

Only a few counts were recorded for this clone. Distinct nucleotide sequences in the sample also encode this CDR3. The chain couples TRBV15 to TRBJ2-7; no definite D call. The CDR3 is 13 amino acids. Germline V gene sequence: CDR1 LNHNV, CDR2 YYDKDF (reference sequence). The ends were cut back, 0 bases at V and 6 bases at J, with 9 bases in the middle. CDR3 nucleotides: TGTGCCACCAGCAGAGATCGAGGACGCGAGCAGTACTTC. Translation: CATSRDRGREQYF.